This T cell receptor beta chain came from a study of T cells in Graves' hyperthyroidism and ophthalmopathy. Study background: The authors collected peripheral blood at initial diagnosis, before any treatment. Study conclusions and caveats: Median prediction lead before ophthalmopathy onset was about 6.7 months with the model.

A patient was excluded if there was uncontrolled infection, other autoimmune disease, pregnancy or lactation. Using RNA transcripts as the source, TCR beta CDR3 regions were amplified. Researchers ran a first-round RT-PCR on the TCR CDR3 using the HTBI primer set. TCRdb re-analysed the multiplex PCR reads in MiXCR, keeping a single row per CDR3 protein. This sample carries about 520,000 distinct CDR3 sequences, around 22% of them seen once, and the ten largest clones take 11%. This CDR3 contains 12 residues. Germline CDR1 SGHTA, CDR2 FQGNSA. V was shortened by 1 base and J by 8 bases, with 8 bases between the two germline ends. This clonotype occurred many times. The target antigen is unknown.

The receptor was derived from a woman aged 30 to 39 with Graves' ophthalmopathy. This rearrangement joins TRBV7-2 to TRBJ1-1; D remains unclear. Sequencing was performed on blood. The CDR3 reads CASSLDTNEAFF. In DNA form, the CDR3 reads TGTGCCAGCAGCTTAGATACTAACGAAGCTTTCTTT.